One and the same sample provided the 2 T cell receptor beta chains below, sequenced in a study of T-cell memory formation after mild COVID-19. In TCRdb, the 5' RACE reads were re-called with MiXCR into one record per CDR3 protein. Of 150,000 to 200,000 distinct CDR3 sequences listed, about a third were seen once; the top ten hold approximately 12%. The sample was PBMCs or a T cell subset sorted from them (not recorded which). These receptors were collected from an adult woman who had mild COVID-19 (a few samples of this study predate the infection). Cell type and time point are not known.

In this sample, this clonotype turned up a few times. The CDR3: CASSLRGYTEAFF. The CDR3, as DNA: TGTGCCAGCAGCCTCAGGGGGTACACTGAAGCTTTCTTT. The V gene is TRBV6-6, the J gene TRBJ1-1; 7 bases are shared with TRBD1. The V gene's germline CDR1 is MNHNY and CDR2 SVGAGI (reference sequence). This CDR3 has 13 residues. J gave up 3 bases and V 6 bases, and 4 bases lay outside the gene matches.

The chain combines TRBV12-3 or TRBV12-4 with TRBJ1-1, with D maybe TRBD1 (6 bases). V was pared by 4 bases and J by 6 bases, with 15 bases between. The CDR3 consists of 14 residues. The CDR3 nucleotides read TGTGCCAGCAGTTCCACAGGGACGTGGGCTGAAGCTTTCTTT. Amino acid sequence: CASSSTGTWAEAFF.